This T cell receptor beta chain was sequenced during a study of neurological immune-mediated disorders. Overall study findings and caveats: No CDR3 amino acid sequences recurred among expanded clones across subjects, suggesting private repertoires in all groups.

The CDR3 has 17 residues. Germline trimming cut 3 bases from V and 8 bases from J; bases unmatched to any gene: 16. Germline CDR1 is LGHDT and CDR2 is YNNKEL (reference sequence). This clonotype showed up many times. Its antigen is as yet unknown. cDNA synthesis was performed by 5'RACE with 10-nucleotide random UMIs. TCRdb re-analysed the 5' RACE reads in MiXCR, keeping a single row per CDR3 protein. This table has just over 30,000 distinct CDR3 sequences, about 4% appearing once. The source material was CD4+ T cells from blood. The chain links TRBV3-1 to TRBJ2-3; TRBD1 agrees at 8 bases. The clonotype originates from a middle-aged woman in good health. The CDR3 spells CASSHTSGQGAKGTQYF. CDR3 in DNA: TGTGCCAGCAGCCACACCTCCGGCCAGGGGGCTAAGGGTACGCAGTATTTT.